Sequencing of this T cell receptor (beta chain) was carried out in a study of human thymus T cells. CDR1 and CDR2 (germline): MNHEY, SMNVEV (reference sequence). The CDR3 runs to 17 residues. Trimming cost V 2 bases and J 2 bases; bases outside gene matches: 6. Thymus specimens were resections from corrective heart surgery. Congenital heart defects were the reason for the corrective surgery that the donors, healthy Finnish infants, were having. Method: immunoSEQ multiplex PCR; TCRdb's copy keeps in-frame clones and lacks some. The table records around 70,000 clones, roughly 94% of them present only once. Whole-study results and caveats: Unrelated people showed highly overlapping thymic repertoires, related research reported. Apparent bias marked the V and J gene usage of thymic and blood repertoires.

In this sample, this clone turned up once. Its antigen is not known. The TCR was taken from a girl less than two years old with a congenital heart defect but otherwise immunologically healthy. The sequenced sample consisted of thymus tissue. The V and J genes are TRBV27 and TRBJ2-7; 13 bases line up with TRBD2. CDR3 residues: CASSLGTSGMTTYEQYF. The CDR3 bases are TGTGCCAGCAGTTTAGGGACTAGCGGGATGACAACCTACGAGCAGTACTTC.